This T cell receptor (beta chain) was sequenced for a study of blood T cell repertoires in COVID-19. The protocol was immunoSEQ multiplex PCR, while the TCRdb copy is restricted to in-frame clones and leaves out a portion. The top ten clones hold roughly 9.6% of a sample with roughly 250,000 clones, approximately 83% of them seen once. Germline values: CDR1 MNHEY, CDR2 SMNVEV (reference sequence). CDR3 length equals 13 residues. V was pared by 6 bases and J by 5 bases, with 7 bases of the junction left unmatched. The TCR sequence derives from a woman older than 75 with acute or convalescent COVID-19. The sequenced material came from peripheral blood. V gene TRBV27 combines with J gene TRBJ2-7; 7 bases align to TRBD2. The CDR3 DNA sequence: TGTGCCAGCAGCCGGTTCGGGGGGAACGAGCAGTACTTC. It codes for CASSRFGGNEQYF.